These 17 T cell receptor beta chains were all obtained from the same sample, sequenced in a study of control samples from healthy donors and cancer patients. Profiling relied on immunoSEQ multiplex PCR, and the TCRdb table lists in-frame clones only, not all of them. Of some 100,000 clones listed, around 89% are singletons. Sample: blood. Every receptor here comes from a man aged 25-40 years in good health.

The rearrangement links TRBV19 to TRBJ1-5, with D unclear. V gave up 4 bases and J gave up 1 base, with 8 bases separating them. Germline values: CDR1 LNHDA, CDR2 SQIVND (reference sequence). CDR3 length: 14 amino acids. CDR3 in DNA: TGTGCCAGTAGTAAAGATCGAAGCAATCAGCCCCAGCATTTT. This codes for CASSKDRSNQPQHF.

The rearrangement joins TRBV3-1 (or the pseudogene TRBV3-2) to TRBJ2-7, with D uncertain. There are 14 residues in the CDR3. Germline values: CDR1 LGHDT, CDR2 YNNKEL (reference sequence). The germline V and J ends were trimmed by 3 bases and 0 bases, with 9 bases remaining between them. CDR3 coding DNA: TGTGCCAGCAGCCATACGGTCCCCTCCTACGAGCAGTACTTC. This encodes CASSHTVPSYEQYF.

V and J are TRBV15 and TRBJ2-1, with 12 bases that match TRBD2. CDR3 length equals 16 residues. Germline CDR1 and CDR2: LNHNV and YYDKDF (reference sequence). The V segment lost 1 base and the J segment 2 bases; nucleotides outside the gene matches: 0. Here the CDR3 reads CATSRASGGAYNEQFF. The CDR3 DNA is TGTGCCACCAGCAGAGCTAGCGGGGGGGCCTACAATGAGCAGTTCTTC.

The J gene is TRBJ2-7, the V gene TRBV5-1, with TRBD1 matching over 9 bases. Germline-derived CDR1 and CDR2 are SGHRS and YFSETQ. Unmatched junction bases numbered 7, after V lost 4 bases and J lost 2 bases. CDR3 length: 15 residues. CDR3 protein: CASSTGDRETYEQYV. The CDR3 DNA reads TGCGCCAGCAGCACCGGGGACAGGGAAACCTACGAGCAGTACGTC.

The rearrangement links TRBV30 to TRBJ1-6; TRBD1 might be the D (6 bases). Trimming took 3 bases from V and 4 from J, leaving 10 bases between them. This CDR3 region has 14 residues. Germline V gene data show CDR1 as GTSNPN and CDR2 as SVGIG (reference sequence). The CDR3 DNA reads TGTGCCTGGAGGTTACAGGGTTATAATTCACCCCTCCACTTT. As protein: CAWRLQGYNSPLHF.

This rearrangement joins TRBV12-3 or TRBV12-4 to TRBJ1-2; D ambiguous. Trimming left V 5 bases short and J 2 bases short, with 9 bases between. This CDR3 is 13 amino acids long. DNA for the CDR3: TGTGCCAGCAGTGTACAGCCCAACTATGGCTACACCTTC. It translates to CASSVQPNYGYTF.

This chain joins TRBV7-2 and TRBJ2-7; 7 bases are shared with TRBD1. The CDR3 is made up of 14 amino acids. V shed 5 bases, J shed 3 bases, and the junction held 7 bases outside the gene matches. The V gene's germline CDR1 is SGHTA and CDR2 FQGNSA. The CDR3 spells CASSLWTGNYEQYF. As DNA, the CDR3 is TGTGCCAGCAGCCTTTGGACAGGAAACTACGAGCAGTACTTC.

V is TRBV30 and J is TRBJ1-1; D is unresolved. V was shortened by 0 bases and J by 1 base, with 9 bases between the two germline ends. Looked up from germline, CDR1 is GTSNPN and CDR2 is SVGIG (reference sequence). This CDR3 has 14 residues. The CDR3 loop is CAWSVGSRNTEAFF. The DNA of the CDR3 is TGTGCCTGGAGTGTAGGTAGCAGGAACACTGAAGCTTTCTTT.

The CDR3 loop is CASSLGQGHETQYF. CDR3 nucleotide sequence: TGTGCCAGCAGTTTGGGACAGGGGCACGAGACCCAGTACTTC. The chain links TRBV27 to TRBJ2-5, with TRBD1 matching over 10 bases. Germline V gives CDR1 MNHEY, CDR2 SMNVEV (reference sequence). The CDR3 extends over 14 amino acids. V lost 3 bases and J lost 5; bases outside the gene matches: 3.

This clone is a singleton in its sample. J is TRBJ2-5 and V is TRBV27, with a possible D match to TRBD1 (6 bases). Germline loops: CDR1 MNHEY, CDR2 SMNVEV (reference sequence). Trimming took off 4 bases at V and 3 bases at J, with 15 bases between the two ends. The CDR3 extends over 15 amino acids. The CDR3 region is CASSSWTDSKETQYF. Here the CDR3 DNA reads TGTGCCAGCAGTTCCTGGACAGATTCGAAAGAGACCCAGTACTTC.

This clone came up a few times. The chain couples TRBV5-8 to TRBJ1-5, with 8 bases lining up with TRBD1. Germline CDR1 is SGHTS and CDR2 is YDEGEE. With 0 bases clipped from V and 1 base from J, the junction kept 3 bases outside the gene matches. The CDR3 has 16 amino acids. The CDR3 DNA is TGTGCCAGCAGCTTGGAACGGACAGGGAGCAATCAGCCCCAGCATTTT. This codes for CASSLERTGSNQPQHF.

J is TRBJ2-3 and V is TRBV7-9; 8 bases are shared with TRBD2. Germline lookup yields CDR1 SEHNR and CDR2 FQNEAQ (reference sequence). The CDR3 is 14 amino acids. Trimming cost V 5 bases and J 5 bases; bases outside gene matches: 6. CDR3 protein: CASSRSLAGDTQYF. CDR3 sequence (DNA): TGTGCCAGCAGCCGATCCCTAGCGGGAGATACGCAGTATTTT.

The J gene is TRBJ1-3, the V gene TRBV5-5; no clear D. V shed 2 bases and J shed 3 bases, with 15 bases lying between them. The CDR3 length is 16 residues. In germline, CDR1 is SGHKS, CDR2 YYEKEE (reference sequence). Here the CDR3 reads CASSFDTLGLGNTIYF. The CDR3 nucleotides read TGTGCCAGCAGCTTCGACACCCTAGGGCTTGGAAACACCATATATTTT.

V and J are TRBV27 and TRBJ1-1, with D possibly matching TRBD1 (6 bases). V was trimmed by 3 bases and J by 5 bases, leaving 13 bases between them. The CDR3 totals 14 residues. The germline V gene encodes CDR1 MNHEY and CDR2 SMNVEV (reference sequence). CDR3 protein: CASSFLTGYTEAFF. The CDR3, as DNA: TGTGCCAGCAGTTTCCTCACAGGGTATACTGAAGCTTTCTTT.

The chain couples TRBV9 to TRBJ2-1; D is perhaps TRBD1 (5 bases). Germline CDR1 reads SGDLS; CDR2 reads YYNGEE. V lost 0 bases and J lost 3, with 10 bases in between. The CDR3 extends over 15 amino acids. The CDR3 sequence is CASSVEAGNYNEQFF. DNA for the CDR3: TGTGCCAGCAGCGTAGAGGCAGGGAACTACAATGAGCAGTTCTTC.

The V call is TRBV6-5, the J call TRBJ1-2; 11 nucleotides align to TRBD1. Germline assignment: CDR1 MNHEY and CDR2 SVGAGI. V was clipped by 9 bases and J by 6 bases; unmatched bases: 6. This CDR3 is 13 amino acids long. For the CDR3, the DNA is TGTGCCAGTCGGGACAGGGGGTCTAATGGCTACACCTTC. This translates into CASRDRGSNGYTF.

Regarding this clone: The sample has other DNA sequences that encode this CDR3 too. The rearrangement joins TRBV4-3 to TRBJ2-7; TRBD1 matches at 7 bases. Losses at the gene ends were 5 bases for V and 0 bases for J; bases not matched to a gene: 4. This CDR3 has 14 amino acids. The germline V gene encodes CDR1 LGHNA and CDR2 YSLEER. The chain's CDR3 is CASSRQGSSYEQYF. CDR3 DNA: TGCGCCAGCAGCAGACAGGGTAGCTCCTACGAGCAGTACTTC.